This TCR beta chain was found in a study of technical replicates of blood from a handful of donors. Libraries were prepared by immunoSEQ multiplex PCR; TCRdb keeps only in-frame clonotypes and omits some of them. This table has 91,000 or so clones, 95% appearing once. In germline, CDR1 is SEHNR, CDR2 FQNEAQ (reference sequence). The germline V and J ends were trimmed by 1 base and 5 bases, with 8 bases remaining between them. The CDR3 is made up of 14 amino acids. The clonotype comes from a human donor in good health. V gene TRBV7-9 combines with J gene TRBJ2-2, with unresolved D. The sample was T cells isolated from PBMCs. For the CDR3, the DNA is TGTGCCAGCAGCTTAGGCCCCCAGACCGGGGAGCTGTTTTTT. Protein product: CASSLGPQTGELFF.